The clone carrying this TCR beta chain was seen a handful of times. Its specificity is unknown. The CDR3 length is 12 residues. The germline gives CDR1 LNHDA, CDR2 SQIVND (reference sequence). V lost 11 bases to trimming and J lost 5 bases, with 15 bases between them. Time point given: persistent/refractory GD, antithyroid drugs over 5 years with positive TRAb. RNA from PBMCs was the source of the TCR library. This specimen comes from a study of regulatory T cells in long-lasting Graves disease. Study findings and constraints: Clonotypes that were public and shared totalled approximately 3,000 in persistent patients versus 850 to 1,000 in new patients.

Arm-PCR with iRepertoire HTBI primers amplified the CDR3 regions for these TCR beta libraries. Original data processing: Across all samples, 62 TRBV segments and 15 or so TRBJ segments were identified. TCRdb re-called the multiplex PCR reads through MiXCR, storing one row per CDR3 protein. The V and J calls here are based on TCRdb, not the publication. The data show about 400,000 distinct CDR3 sequences, less than 25% seen once. The sequence came from a female donor with Graves disease. The sample was peripheral blood mononuclear cells (PBMCs), taken when the disease was refractory, from a patient treated with antithyroid drugs. This chain links TRBV19 with TRBJ1-1; D gene unclear. CDR3 in DNA: TGTGCCGCTACTAACGGGTTTACTGAAGCTTTCTTT. Translated: CAATNGFTEAFF.